There are many counts of the clone carrying this T cell receptor beta chain. Its antigen is not known. Time point denoted: pre-sensitization, week 0. This sample's treatment: therapeutic diphenylcyclopropenone sensitization with weekly scalp DPC. As the library was built, unique molecular identifiers were attached to individual cDNA molecules. Each CDR3 protein is one row after TCRdb ran MiXCR on the RACE reads. The data contain 350,000 to 400,000 distinct CDR3 sequences, less than 6.5% of them singletons. The source of the sample is a study of human T cells and chemical hapten exposure. Across the study: The study patch tested 0.01% DPC on the upper back and read results at 6 days.

Points from the study as a whole: There was no change with DPC sensitization in TCRs above 1 in 1000 frequency.

The CDR3 is 10 residues long. The germline CDR1 and CDR2 sequences are MGHDK and SYGVNS. The germline V and J ends were trimmed by 5 bases and 7 bases, with 5 bases remaining between them. This sample comprised whole blood, obtained in connection with sensitization to the hapten diphenylcyclopropenone (DPC). This TCR came from a woman aged 45-65 years with alopecia areata. Some clones in this sample may be carry-over from other donors' samples. The rearrangement links TRBV25-1 to TRBJ1-2; D unclear. In DNA, the CDR3 is TGTGCCAGCAGTAGGGTTGGCTACACCTTC. This gives the protein CASSRVGYTF.